This entry concerns a single T cell receptor (beta chain). These data belong to a study of blood T cell repertoires in COVID-19. Germline V lookup: CDR1 SQVTM, CDR2 ANQGSEA. This CDR3 is built from 11 residues. Deletions cut 7 bases from V and 11 bases from J, with 18 bases between. Participants reported their clinical history, and cohort assignment relied on those reports. TCRdb's copy holds only in-frame clones and misses some; the assay was immunoSEQ multiplex PCR. The data show 230,000 or so clones, about 85% seen once. The V gene is TRBV29-1, the J gene TRBJ2-7; a possible D gene is TRBD2 (6 bases). The receptor's source is a woman between 50 and 59 years old who had been exposed to COVID-19. The sequenced sample was PBMCs or T cells enriched from blood (not recorded which). CDR3 sequence reads: CSAGDSQKKYF. CDR3 nucleotides: TGCAGCGCTGGGGACTCCCAAAAAAAGTACTTC.